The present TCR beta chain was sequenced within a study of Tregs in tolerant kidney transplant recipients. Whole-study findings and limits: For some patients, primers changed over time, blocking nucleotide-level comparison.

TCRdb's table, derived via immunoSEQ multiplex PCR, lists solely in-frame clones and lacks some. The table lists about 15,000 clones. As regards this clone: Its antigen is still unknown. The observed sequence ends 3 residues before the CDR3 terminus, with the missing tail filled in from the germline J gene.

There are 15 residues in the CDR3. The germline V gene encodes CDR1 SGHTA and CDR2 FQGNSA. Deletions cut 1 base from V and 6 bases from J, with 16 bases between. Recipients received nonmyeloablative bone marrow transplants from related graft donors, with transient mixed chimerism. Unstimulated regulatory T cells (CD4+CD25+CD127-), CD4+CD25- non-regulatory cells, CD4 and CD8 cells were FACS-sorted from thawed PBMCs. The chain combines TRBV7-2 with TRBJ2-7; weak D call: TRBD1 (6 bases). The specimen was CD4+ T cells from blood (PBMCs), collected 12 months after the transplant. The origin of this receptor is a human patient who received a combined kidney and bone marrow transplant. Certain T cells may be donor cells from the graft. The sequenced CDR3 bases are TGTGCCAGCAGCTTAGGACAGGCGACCTTCGGCGAG. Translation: CASSLGQATFGE. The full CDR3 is CASSLGQATFGEQYF.